This T cell receptor beta chain stems from a study of blood T cell repertoires in COVID-19. Study at large: Among Cohort 3 donors, those recovered had two negative PCRs, clearance, or symptom resolution.

Original methodology: Scientists estimated how many nucleated cells there were by amplifying reference gene primers. Method: immunoSEQ multiplex PCR; TCRdb's copy keeps in-frame clones and lacks some. D and trimming come from the DNA, and the V and J calls and clone size come from that table. The sample carries 330,000 or so clones, about 87% recorded once. This clone was observed a single time. The V end was cut by 5 bases, the J end by 0 bases, with 12 bases between. Germline loops: CDR1 SGHRS, CDR2 YFSETQ. The CDR3 extends over 16 amino acids. This sequence joins TRBV5-1 and TRBJ1-6, with a possible D match to TRBD1 (5 bases). Sequencing was carried out using PBMCs or T cells enriched from blood (not recorded which). The sequence was obtained from a man aged 40-50 years in a cohort exposed to, infected with or recovered from COVID-19 (not recorded which). As DNA, the CDR3 is TGCGCCAGCAGTCTTAGACAGCGCTCCTATAATTCACCCCTCCACTTT. Translated: CASSLRQRSYNSPLHF.